The rows below give T cell receptor beta chains drawn from one sample of a study of T cell repertoires in cytomegalovirus infection. TCRdb itself ran the reads through MiXCR, one entry per CDR3 protein. Of approximately 130,000 distinct CDR3 sequences in the sample, roughly 8.2% are singletons; the top ten hold about 9.4%. Material for sequencing was PBMCs. These receptors were obtained from a human donor in good health (CMV status not recorded). Some clones in this sample may be carry-over from other donors' samples. CDR3s leave out the opening cysteine and the closing phenylalanine or tryptophan. Fields, in order: clone size, V gene, CDR3 protein. A row's size may be missing; if present it is once, few, many or a size class.

size: few; V: TRBV20-1; CDR3: SARPAGNTGELF
size: many; V: TRBV2; CDR3: ASSLIGTGGNEQF
size: -; V: TRBV2; CDR3: ASSPTGVAYGYT
size: many; V: TRBV5-1; CDR3: ASSLGRQNYGYT
size: many; V: TRBV19; CDR3: ASSSVGGSGVSNQPQH
size: many; V: TRBV20-1; CDR3: SAGGMGLGNQPQH
size: many; V: TRBV10-3; CDR3: AISESGADGGQETQY
size: many; V: TRBV20-1; CDR3: SARAVKPRGYSNQPQH
size: -; V: TRBV29-1; CDR3: SESRDGYT
size: -; V: TRBV29-1; CDR3: SVDHKGGSNEQF
size: many; V: TRBV28; CDR3: AVSRGTAYEQY
size: many; V: TRBV2; CDR3: ALWDRGKRAPGYT
size: many; V: TRBV7-2; CDR3: ASSPMWRGGYNEQF
size: many; V: TRBV5-1; CDR3: ASSLQGDQPQH
size: -; V: TRBV5-5; CDR3: ASSTPTGAAYEQY
size: many; V: TRBV23-1; CDR3: ASRHTLSEAF
size: -; V: TRBV5-4; CDR3: ASSPRQTRETDTQY
size: many; V: TRBV2; CDR3: ASSESGQANNEQF
size: many; V: TRBV7-2; CDR3: ASSLEVGRISGNTIY
size: -; V: TRBV4-1; CDR3: ASSQRLAGLNYNEQF
size: many; V: TRBV20-1; CDR3: SARKGGQGKNIQY
size: few; V: TRBV5-4; CDR3: ASRNGASGANVLT
size: many; V: TRBV20-1; CDR3: SAPMGGNTDTQY
size: many; V: TRBV7-2; CDR3: ASSLTLDRRRDTEAF
size: -; V: TRBV20-1; CDR3: SAKPSGGHEQY
size: many; V: TRBV28; CDR3: ASSHGVQY
size: many; V: TRBV29-1; CDR3: SVGASYEQY
size: many; V: TRBV28; CDR3: ASRSLWTGPPYEQY
size: many; V: TRBV6-5; CDR3: ASTRQGGSTGELF
size: many; V: TRBV28; CDR3: ASGGPGSNQPQH
size: many; V: TRBV28; CDR3: ASSLTLTSGGTGELF
size: -; V: TRBV28; CDR3: ASSSERGGPY
size: many; V: TRBV5-1; CDR3: ASSFSGTEGEQY
size: many; V: TRBV7-2; CDR3: ASSLVQQGHGYT
size: many; V: TRBV7-6; CDR3: ASSLEPPTSGGSRSYNEQF
size: -; V: TRBV20-1; CDR3: SARDPGQGTYNSPLH
size: many; V: TRBV10-3; CDR3: AISNRGQGSNQPQH
size: few; V: TRBV2; CDR3: ASSELAGEQF
size: many; V: TRBV5-1; CDR3: ASSGASYNEQF
size: -; V: TRBV4-1; CDR3: ASSQGRENTEAF
size: -; V: TRBV29-1; CDR3: SVTGGDTEAF
size: -; V: TRBV6-5; CDR3: ASSLDGQWVDGYT
size: few; V: TRBV5-1; CDR3: ASTGGAQDTQY
size: many; V: TRBV2; CDR3: ASSVWGLEQF
size: -; V: TRBV2; CDR3: ASRPRAAGELF
size: many; V: TRBV5-1; CDR3: ASSLTGTGAQETQY
size: many; V: TRBV28; CDR3: ASQPDRNNSPLH
size: many; V: TRBV19; CDR3: ASSLRQGSTEAF
size: many; V: TRBV20-1; CDR3: SASSAGRRNEQF
size: many; V: TRBV4-1; CDR3: ASSQELAQSYGYT
size: -; V: TRBV12-3/TRBV12-4; CDR3: ASSLDGSSSDEQY
size: few; V: TRBV2; CDR3: ASSESTYYGYT
size: few; V: TRBV6-5; CDR3: ASRRSSNQPQH
size: many; V: TRBV7-2; CDR3: ASSERQYQETQY
size: many; V: TRBV5-1; CDR3: ASSQGDLADTQY
size: many; V: TRBV28; CDR3: ASSFRGPNRKY
size: many; V: TRBV28; CDR3: ASSLPSGLAGTDTQY